This entry is about one TCR beta chain. This entry is derived from a study of blood T cells in healthy people across ages. The trim removed 6 bases at V and 8 bases at J, leaving 9 bases unmatched. CDR1 is DFQATT and CDR2 is SNEGSKA in the germline V gene (reference sequence). The CDR3 is 13 amino acids. A second PCR of roughly 6 to 12 cycles used a sample-barcoded 5' primer and a J-beta primer mix. Each CDR3 protein gets one entry after TCRdb re-called the 5' RACE reads with MiXCR. This sample has 650,000 to 700,000 distinct CDR3 sequences, with around 50% found just once. Sequencing input: blood. The chain carries TRBV20-1 and TRBJ2-2; TRBD2 matches 7 bases. This receptor was taken from a woman older than 75 in good health. This CDR3 reads CSARGGSSGELFF. Here the CDR3 DNA reads TGCAGTGCCCGCGGGGGTTCGTCGGGGGAGCTGTTTTTT.